The 31 T cell receptor beta chains reported below all come from one sample, sequenced in a study of cytomegalovirus exposure and HLA in healthy donors. PCR employed 60 Vbeta and 13 Jbeta primers. Sequenced by immunoSEQ multiplex PCR; TCRdb stores in-frame clones only, minus some. The repertoire consists of about 140,000 clones, with roughly 83% occurring once and the leading ten covering 3% to 3.5%. Sequencing was done on a sample of PBMCs. Source of these receptors: a female donor in good health and CMV-seronegative.

The chain links TRBV7-2 to TRBJ1-6; D perhaps matches TRBD1 (5 bases). This CDR3 is built from 14 residues. CDR1 is SGHTA and CDR2 is FQGNSA in the germline V gene. V lost 1 base and J lost 7, with 8 bases in between. CDR3 sequence reads: CASSLGGLNSPLHF. Here the CDR3 DNA reads TGTGCCAGCAGCTTAGGGGGACTAAATTCACCCCTCCACTTT.

The V call is TRBV9, the J call TRBJ2-7, with 10 nucleotides matching TRBD1. Unmatched junction bases numbered 5, after V lost 4 bases and J lost 4 bases. Germline V gene sequence: CDR1 SGDLS, CDR2 YYNGEE. This CDR3 comprises 14 residues. CDR3 region: CASSLRTGGYEQYF. The CDR3 DNA reads TGTGCCAGCAGCCTCCGGACAGGGGGTTACGAGCAGTACTTC.

The chain is built from TRBV11-2 and TRBJ2-5, with 10 bases that match TRBD2. This CDR3 region has 16 residues. J lost 5 bases, V lost 6 bases, and 12 bases had no gene match. The germline V gene has CDR1 SGHAT and CDR2 FQNNGV. The CDR3 nucleotides are TGTGCCAGCAGTGAACAGACGGGACTAGCGTGGGAGACCCAGTACTTC. Its protein is CASSEQTGLAWETQYF. Complete variable domain (other parts from reference TRBV11-2 and TRBJ2-5): EAGVAQSPRYKIIEKRQSVAFWCNPISGHATLYWYQQILGQGPKLLIQFQNNGVVDDSQLPKDRFSAERLKGVDSTLKIQPAKLEDSAVYLCASSEQTGLAWETQYFGPGTRLLVL.

The CDR3 DNA sequence: TGTGCCAGCAGCAAGGCGAGGGAGACCCAGTACTTC. Translation: CASSKARETQYF. J is TRBJ2-5 and V is TRBV11-3; D gene uncertain. Per germline, CDR1 SGHNT and CDR2 YENEEA. The CDR3 contains 12 residues. V was clipped by 5 bases and J by 5 bases, with 9 bases between them.

The J gene is TRBJ2-7, the V gene TRBV7-3; TRBD2 matches at 10 bases. The CDR3 is 14 residues long. The J segment lost 4 bases and the V segment lost 5 bases, leaving 5 bases of the junction unmatched. Germline V gene sequence: CDR1 SGHTA, CDR2 FQGTGA. Written as DNA, the CDR3 is TGTGCCAGCAGCCTACTAGCGGGGATATACGAGCAGTACTTC. Protein sequence: CASSLLAGIYEQYF.

This clone was picked up one time. The chain recombines TRBV6-6 with TRBJ2-1, with TRBD2 matching over 9 bases. Germline-derived CDR1 and CDR2 are MNHNY and SVGAGI (reference sequence). The CDR3 length is 16 residues. The V segment lost 0 bases and the J segment 6 bases; nucleotides outside the gene matches: 6. CDR3 loop: CASSYSAGGRINEQFF. In DNA form, the CDR3 reads TGTGCCAGCAGTTACTCGGCGGGAGGGCGAATCAATGAGCAGTTCTTC.

V usage is TRBV12-5 and J usage is TRBJ1-6; D gene ambiguous. V lost 5 bases and J lost 6, with 5 bases in between. This CDR3 region has 12 residues. Germline-derived CDR1 and CDR2 are LGHNT and FRNRAP. The CDR3 is CASGLGNSPLHF. In DNA, the CDR3 is TGTGCTAGTGGTCTCGGTAATTCACCCCTCCACTTT.

The V call is TRBV9, the J call TRBJ2-3; 12 bases align to TRBD2. V gave up 0 bases and J gave up 5 bases; unmatched junction bases: 4. There are 16 residues in the CDR3. The germline V gene has CDR1 SGDLS and CDR2 YYNGEE. The CDR3 sequence is CASSVGLAGGVDTQYF. CDR3 DNA: TGTGCCAGCAGCGTAGGCCTAGCGGGAGGGGTAGATACGCAGTATTTT.

This sequence joins TRBV5-1 and TRBJ1-1; 9 nucleotides line up with TRBD1. The CDR3 extends over 15 amino acids. With V trimmed by 4 bases and J by 4 bases, 8 bases remained unmatched. Germline CDR1 and CDR2: SGHRS and YFSETQ. The CDR3 sequence: CASSPQGTGSTEAFF. The CDR3 nucleotides read TGCGCCAGCAGCCCCCAAGGGACAGGGAGCACTGAAGCTTTCTTT.

The rearrangement joins TRBV14 to TRBJ2-3; 12 bases are shared with TRBD2. Germline-derived CDR1 and CDR2 are SGHDN and FVKESK. The V segment lost 4 bases and the J segment 4 bases; nucleotides outside the gene matches: 15. CDR3 length equals 19 residues. The CDR3: CASSRAAPWTSGMPDTQYF. The DNA of the CDR3 is TGTGCCAGCAGCCGCGCGGCGCCTTGGACTAGCGGGATGCCAGATACGCAGTATTTT.

V and J are TRBV6-1 and TRBJ2-7; D remains unclear. The V gene lost 1 base and the J gene lost 2 bases, with 15 bases spanning the gap. Germline V gene data show CDR1 as MNHNS and CDR2 as SASEGT. The CDR3 length is 16 residues. In DNA form, the CDR3 reads TGTGCCAGCAGTGAAGAGGCGAGACACATCACCTACGAGCAGTACTTC. Residues: CASSEEARHITYEQYF.

This rearrangement joins TRBV6-5 to TRBJ2-1, with D possibly TRBD2 on 6 matching bases. In germline, CDR1 is MNHEY, CDR2 SVGAGI. The CDR3 spans 16 residues. Trimming took off 0 bases at V and 0 bases at J, with 9 bases between the two ends. The CDR3: CASSYSGGSSYNEQFF. The CDR3 DNA follows: TGTGCCAGCAGTTACTCTGGGGGGAGCTCCTACAATGAGCAGTTCTTC.

The V and J genes are TRBV11-2 and TRBJ2-7; tentatively, D is TRBD1 (5 bases). Trimming pared 4 bases from V and 2 bases from J, leaving 12 bases between. The CDR3 covers 14 residues. CDR1 and CDR2 (germline): SGHAT, FQNNGV. CDR3 in amino acids: CASSSQGLAYEQYF. CDR3 bases: TGTGCCAGCAGCTCCCAGGGTCTAGCCTACGAGCAGTACTTC.

In this sample, this clone turned up once. The chain is built from TRBV7-8 and TRBJ2-1; a weak D match, TRBD2 (5 bases). This CDR3 is built from 15 residues. Germline values: CDR1 SGHVS, CDR2 FQNEAQ. The germline V and J ends were trimmed by 0 bases and 9 bases, with 15 bases remaining between them. In DNA form, the CDR3 reads TGTGCCAGCAGCTTAGCGCGGGCCTCCGTCAGTGAGCAGTTCTTC. Its translation: CASSLARASVSEQFF. The full variable domain, with the rest looked up from reference TRBV7-8 and TRBJ2-1, is GAGVSQSPRYKVAKRGQDVALRCDPISGHVSLFWYQQALGQGPEFLTYFQNEAQLDKSGLPSDRFFAERPEGSVSTLKIQRTQQEDSAVYLCASSLARASVSEQFFGPGTRLTVL.

The CDR3 DNA reads TGTGCCAGCAGCTCCAGGGAAGGGGATTCACCCCTCCACTTT. The encoded protein is CASSSREGDSPLHF. V is TRBV11-2 and J is TRBJ1-6; possibly TRBD1 for D (5 bases). From germline, CDR1 is SGHAT and CDR2 FQNNGV. The CDR3 runs 14 residues. V was shortened by 4 bases and J by 8 bases, with 12 bases between the two germline ends.

The chain is built from TRBV2 and TRBJ2-4; D remains ambiguous. Trimming stripped 5 bases from V and 0 bases from J, with 5 bases between. The CDR3 loop spans 13 amino acids. Germline V gene sequence: CDR1 SNHLY, CDR2 FYNNEI. The CDR3 DNA reads TGTGCCAGCAGTCTAGGAGCCAAAAACATTCAGTACTTC. Protein: CASSLGAKNIQYF.

V is TRBV4-1 and J is TRBJ1-4; D unclear. The V end lost 0 bases, the J end lost 6 bases, and 17 bases lay between the germline ends. Germline V gene data show CDR1 as MGHRA and CDR2 as YSYEKL. This CDR3 region has 17 residues. Here the CDR3 reads CASSQEGTGLVDEKLFF. The CDR3, as DNA: TGCGCCAGCAGCCAAGAAGGAACCGGGTTGGTGGATGAAAAACTGTTTTTT.

This rearrangement joins TRBV6-5 to TRBJ2-7; D call uncertain. Germline CDR1 and CDR2: MNHEY and SVGAGI. V lost 0 bases to trimming and J lost 2 bases, with 11 bases between them. The CDR3 extends over 15 amino acids. The CDR3 region is CASSYSRLRAYEQYF. The CDR3 DNA reads TGTGCCAGCAGTTACTCAAGATTAAGAGCCTACGAGCAGTACTTC.

The chain employs TRBV29-1 and TRBJ1-6, with a weak D call TRBD1 (5 bases). The CDR3 has 13 residues. V gave up 6 bases and J gave up 11 bases, with 17 bases separating them. CDR1 and CDR2 (germline): SQVTM, ANQGSEA. CDR3 sequence (DNA): TGCAGCGTCCAGGCAGGGCCGTCGGCACCCCTCCACTTT. Its protein product is CSVQAGPSAPLHF.

The J gene is TRBJ1-1, the V gene TRBV5-1; weak D call: TRBD1 (6 bases). Germline V gene lookup returns CDR1 SGHRS and CDR2 YFSETQ. This CDR3 spans 14 amino acids. Deletions cut 1 base from V and 0 bases from J, with 7 bases between. CDR3 in amino acids: CASSLRTVNTEAFF. The CDR3 DNA sequence: TGCGCCAGCAGCTTGAGGACAGTGAACACTGAAGCTTTCTTT.

The chain uses TRBV15 and TRBJ1-5, with a possible D match to TRBD1 (6 bases). Germline CDR1 and CDR2: LNHNV and YYDKDF (reference sequence). The CDR3 runs to 14 residues. V was shortened by 1 base and J by 5 bases, with 9 bases between the two germline ends. The CDR3 protein is CATSRVNRDQPQHF. CDR3 sequence (DNA): TGTGCCACCAGCAGAGTCAACAGGGATCAGCCCCAGCATTTT.

This clone was seen only a few times. This chain uses TRBV6-1 with TRBJ1-4; D perhaps matches TRBD1 (5 bases). CDR3 length: 15 residues. Trimming pared 8 bases from V and 0 bases from J, leaving 13 bases between. The germline CDR1 and CDR2 sequences are MNHNS and SASEGT. CDR3: CASALGAATNEKLFF. CDR3 DNA sequence: TGTGCCAGCGCCTTAGGGGCTGCAACTAATGAAAAACTGTTTTTT.

This clone was recorded a few times. Distinct nucleotide sequences in the sample also encode this CDR3. The V gene is TRBV30, the J gene TRBJ2-1; TRBD2 agrees at 14 bases. Germline CDR1 is GTSNPN and CDR2 is SVGIG (reference sequence). Losses at the gene ends were 5 bases for V and 0 bases for J; bases not matched to a gene: 6. The CDR3 loop spans 17 amino acids. The CDR3 loop is CAWRRLAGGSSYNEQFF. The CDR3 DNA reads TGTGCCTGGCGGAGACTAGCGGGGGGGAGCTCCTACAATGAGCAGTTCTTC. Filled out from reference TRBV30 and TRBJ2-1, the complete variable domain reads SQTIHQWPATLVQPVGSPLSLECTVEGTSNPNLYWYRQAAGRGLQLLFYSVGIGQISSEVPQNLSASRPQDRQFILSSKKLLLSDSGFYLCAWRRLAGGSSYNEQFFGPGTRLTVL.

This chain joins TRBV5-6 and TRBJ1-4; a weak D match, TRBD1 (6 bases). Trimming shortened V by 3 bases and J by 8 bases, and 20 bases separated the two germline ends. The CDR3 totals 16 residues. Germline V gene lookup returns CDR1 SGHDT and CDR2 YYEEEE. The CDR3 region has the DNA TGTGCCAGCAGCTGGGGCACAGGGACGGTAGGGGAAAAACTGTTTTTT. Its translation is CASSWGTGTVGEKLFF.

This sequence joins TRBV5-4 and TRBJ2-7; D may be TRBD2 (5 bases). Looked up from germline, CDR1 is SGHNT and CDR2 is YYREEE (reference sequence). The V end was cut by 0 bases, the J end by 1 base, with 8 bases between. The CDR3 sequence is 14 residues long. The CDR3 is CASSLGGSSYEQYF. The CDR3 DNA follows: TGTGCCAGCAGCTTGGGTGGGAGTTCCTACGAGCAGTACTTC.

The gene calls are TRBV30 and TRBJ1-5; TRBD1 is a possible D gene (5 bases). With 2 bases removed from V and 3 bases from J, the gap between germline ends came to 11 bases. The CDR3 has 14 amino acids. Germline V gene data show CDR1 as GTSNPN and CDR2 as SVGIG (reference sequence). The DNA of the CDR3 is TGTGCCTGGAGTCAGCTAGGGGCCAATCAGCCCCAGCATTTT. Amino acid sequence: CAWSQLGANQPQHF.

The chain employs TRBV7-2 and TRBJ2-5; tentatively, D is TRBD1 (6 bases). The germline CDR1 and CDR2 sequences are SGHTA and FQGNSA. This CDR3 comprises 13 residues. V was clipped by 1 base and J by 3 bases, with 6 bases between them. CDR3 nucleotides: TGTGCCAGCAGCTTAGACAGGGAAGAGACCCAGTACTTC. This codes for CASSLDREETQYF.

V is TRBV4-2 and J is TRBJ1-1, with unresolved D. Germline V gene data show CDR1 as LGHNA and CDR2 as YNFKEQ. With 0 bases removed from V and 5 bases from J, the gap between germline ends came to 13 bases. The CDR3 sequence is 15 residues long. The CDR3 nucleotides are TGTGCCAGCAGCCAAGACGGAGGAGGGTTTACTGAAGCTTTCTTT. Translating gives CASSQDGGGFTEAFF.

In this sample, this clone turned up a few times. V usage is TRBV30 and J usage is TRBJ1-1; 9 bases are shared with TRBD1. Germline trimming cut 3 bases from V and 2 bases from J; bases unmatched to any gene: 7. Germline V gives CDR1 GTSNPN, CDR2 SVGIG (reference sequence). The CDR3 has 15 residues. In DNA form, the CDR3 reads TGTGCCTGGAGCGGACAGGGGTTCCTTAACACTGAAGCTTTCTTT. Its protein is CAWSGQGFLNTEAFF.

The V call is TRBV28, the J call TRBJ2-1; D call uncertain. Germline V gene sequence: CDR1 MDHEN, CDR2 SYDVKM. V lost 7 bases and J 5 bases, leaving 12 bases between the germline ends. The CDR3 totals 13 residues. In DNA form, the CDR3 reads TGTGCCAGCACCTTCGAGGTGGACAATGAGCAGTTCTTC. This sequence encodes CASTFEVDNEQFF.

This chain uses TRBV7-2 with TRBJ1-3; TRBD1 is a possible D gene (5 bases). The CDR3 covers 15 residues. The germline V gene has CDR1 SGHTA and CDR2 FQGNSA. V was clipped by 5 bases and J by 2 bases, with 13 bases between them. CDR3 nucleotide sequence: TGTGCCAGCAGCACCCTTTCAGGGACTGGAAACACCATATATTTT. Translating it yields CASSTLSGTGNTIYF.